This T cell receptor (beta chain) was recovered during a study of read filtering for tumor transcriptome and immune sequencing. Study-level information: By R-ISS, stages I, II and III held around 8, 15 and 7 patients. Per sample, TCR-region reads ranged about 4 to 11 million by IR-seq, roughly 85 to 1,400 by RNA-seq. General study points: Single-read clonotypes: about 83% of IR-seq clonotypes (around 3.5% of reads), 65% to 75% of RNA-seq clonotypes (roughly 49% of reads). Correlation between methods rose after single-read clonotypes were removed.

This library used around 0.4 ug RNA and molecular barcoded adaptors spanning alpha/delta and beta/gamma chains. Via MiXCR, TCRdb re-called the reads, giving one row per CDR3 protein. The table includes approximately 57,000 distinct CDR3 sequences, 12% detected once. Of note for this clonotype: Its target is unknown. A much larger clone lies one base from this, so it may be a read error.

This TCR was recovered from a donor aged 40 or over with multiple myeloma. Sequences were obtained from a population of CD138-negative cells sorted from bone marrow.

The CDR3 loop reads CASSYSAGTRDEQFF. The CDR3 DNA follows: TGTGCCAGCAGTTACTCGGCAGGCACTAGGGATGAGCAGTTCTTC. The J gene is TRBJ2-1, the V gene TRBV6-2 or TRBV6-3, with D maybe TRBD2 (5 bases). Germline values: CDR1 MNHEY, CDR2 SVGEGT. CDR3 length equals 15 residues. V dropped 0 bases and J dropped 8 bases, with 14 bases sitting between them.